The rows below give T cell receptor beta chains drawn from one sample of a study of T cell changes during pregnancy in multiple sclerosis. Here immunoSEQ multiplex PCR was the method, and the copy in TCRdb shows in-frame clones only, minus some. The data contain approximately 66,000 clones, 92% of them singletons. The specimen was peripheral blood, collected in the third trimester of pregnancy. These receptor sequences come from a female donor in good health, enrolled as a control in a pregnancy study. Both conserved end residues are part of each CDR3. A D gene is named only where the DNA matches it firmly. Clone size appears in some rows only: once, few, many, or a class for an expanded clone.

j_call,v_call,clone_size,d_call,cdr3_nt,cdr3_aa
TRBJ2-3,TRBV2,-,TRBD1,TGTGCCAGCAGTACAGGGGGCACAGATACGCAGTATTTT,CASSTGGTDTQYF
TRBJ2-3,TRBV6-1,-,TRBD2,TGTGCCAGCACATTTCCCGTACGGGGGGGAGATACGCAGTATTTT,CASTFPVRGGDTQYF
TRBJ1-1,TRBV9,-,-,TGTGCCAGCAGCGAGCGGGCCGAGAACACTGAAGCTTTCTTT,CASSERAENTEAFF
TRBJ1-1,TRBV6-5,-,TRBD1,TGTGCCAGCAGTTCCACAGGGGTGGCTTTCTTT,CASSSTGVAFF
TRBJ2-3,TRBV21-1,once,-,TGTGCCAGCCCAGCCATAGTAGCTCCCCACACAGATACGCAGTATTTT,CASPAIVAPHTDTQYF
TRBJ2-2,TRBV5-1,few,-,TGCGCCAGCAGCTTGGAGCGGAACACCGGGGAGCTGTTTTTT,CASSLERNTGELFF
TRBJ2-2,TRBV5-1,-,-,TGCGCCAGCAGCTCCTTCACCCAGTCGAACACCGGGGAGCTGTTTTTT,CASSSFTQSNTGELFF
TRBJ2-3,TRBV28,-,-,TGTGCCATCGCGACAGGCACAGATACGCAGTATTTT,CAIATGTDTQYF
TRBJ1-1,TRBV7-9,-,-,TGTGCCAGCAGCCCCGACGGGAGGATGAACACTGAAGCTTTCTTT,CASSPDGRMNTEAFF
TRBJ2-2,TRBV5-6,once,TRBD1,TGTGCCAGCAGTTATGGGACAGGCCTAGACACCGGGGAGCTGTTTTTT,CASSYGTGLDTGELFF
TRBJ2-1,TRBV5-4,-,-,TGTGCCAGCAGCTTGGGGTTAAGGCGGGAAAACTACAATGAGCAGTTCTTC,CASSLGLRRENYNEQFF
TRBJ2-5,TRBV5-4,-,-,TGTGCCAGCAGCTCCGGTGGCGGTCAAGAGACCCAGTACTTC,CASSSGGGQETQYF
TRBJ2-7,TRBV7-9,medium-sized,TRBD1,TGTGCCAGCAGCCCCAAAGGGGACAGCTACGAGCAGTACTTC,CASSPKGDSYEQYF
TRBJ2-2,TRBV7-9,-,-,TGTGCCAGCAGCTTAGCCCAGACTAACACCGGGGAGCTGTTTTTT,CASSLAQTNTGELFF
TRBJ1-4,TRBV18,-,TRBD1,TGTGCCAGCTCACCGGGACAGTCAACAACTAATGAAAAACTGTTTTTT,CASSPGQSTTNEKLFF
TRBJ2-5,TRBV28,-,TRBD2,TGTGCCAGCAGTTCTCGACTAGCGACGTACCAAGAGACCCAGTACTTC,CASSSRLATYQETQYF
TRBJ1-2,TRBV27,-,-,TGTGCCAGCAGTAAGGGGCTGACAGTCTATGGCTACACCTTC,CASSKGLTVYGYTF
TRBJ2-6,TRBV27,-,-,TGTGCCAGCAGTTCCTCGGGGGCTGGGGCCAACGTCCTGACTTTC,CASSSSGAGANVLTF
TRBJ2-4,TRBV2,-,TRBD1,TGTGCCAGCAGTGAGTGGGCAGAGAGTAGGGGGCTAGGCGAAAACATTCAGTACTTC,CASSEWAESRGLGENIQYF
TRBJ1-1,TRBV5-1,-,-,TGCGCCAGCAGTCTATTGGACACTGAAGCTTTCTTT,CASSLLDTEAFF
TRBJ2-7,TRBV27,-,TRBD1,TGTGCCAGCAGCGGACAGGGGTCCGCCTACGAGCAGTACTTC,CASSGQGSAYEQYF
TRBJ1-1,TRBV11-3,-,-,TGTGCCAGCAGCCGAAGTAGGAACACTGAAGCTTTCTTT,CASSRSRNTEAFF
TRBJ2-1,TRBV4-3,-,TRBD2,TGCGCCAGCAGCCAGGTTCCGGGGCTAGCGGGAGTAGGGGTTTACAGTGAGCAGTTCTTC,CASSQVPGLAGVGVYSEQFF
TRBJ1-6,TRBV7-2,-,-,TGTGCCAGCAGCCGGGTAACGGATTCACCCCTCCACTTT,CASSRVTDSPLHF
TRBJ2-6,TRBV5-1,-,TRBD1,TGCGCCAGCAGCGTTACCGGGACAGGGTTGGGAGGGGCCAACGTCCTGACTTTC,CASSVTGTGLGGANVLTF
TRBJ2-1,TRBV19,-,-,TGTGCCAGTATGGAATGGGGGACTCAGGGTGAGCAGTTCTTC,CASMEWGTQGEQFF